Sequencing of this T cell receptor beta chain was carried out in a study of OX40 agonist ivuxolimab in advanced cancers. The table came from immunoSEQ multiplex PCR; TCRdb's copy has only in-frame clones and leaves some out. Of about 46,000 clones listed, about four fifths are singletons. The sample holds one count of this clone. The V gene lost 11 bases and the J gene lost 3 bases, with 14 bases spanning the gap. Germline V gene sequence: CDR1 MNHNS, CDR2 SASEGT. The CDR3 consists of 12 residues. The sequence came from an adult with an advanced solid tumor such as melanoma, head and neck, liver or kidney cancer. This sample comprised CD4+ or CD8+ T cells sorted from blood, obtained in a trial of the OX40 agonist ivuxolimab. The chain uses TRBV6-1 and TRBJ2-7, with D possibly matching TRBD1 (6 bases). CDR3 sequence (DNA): TGTGCCTCGACCGACAGGTACTACGAGCAGTACTTC. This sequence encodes CASTDRYYEQYF.